A selection of T cell receptor beta chains follows, all from one sample in a study of blood T cells in healthy people across ages. TCRdb re-derived calls from the 5' RACE reads in MiXCR, one entry per CDR3 protein. This sample has roughly 830,000 distinct CDR3 sequences, with approximately 65% found just once. Sequenced: blood. The source of these receptors is a young man in good health. Each CDR3 is given with its conserved first and last residue. The D gene is left open where the match is weak. Clone size appears in some rows only: once, few, many, or a class for an expanded clone.

CDR3nt | CDR3aa | abundance | d_gene | j_gene | v_gene
TGTGCCGGAACCGGGACTAGCACAGATACGCAGTATTTT | CAGTGTSTDTQYF | . | . | TRBJ2-3 | TRBV9
TGCAGCGTTATCCCCCCGGTAGATGTCAATGAGCAGTTCTTC | CSVIPPVDVNEQFF | . | . | TRBJ2-1 | TRBV29-1
TGTGCCACCAGTGATTTGAAAAGTTACCAAGAGACCCAGTACTTC | CATSDLKSYQETQYF | few | . | TRBJ2-5 | TRBV24-1
TGTGCCACCAGCAGCCCCCGGGGGCGGTACAATGAGCAGTTCTTC | CATSSPRGRYNEQFF | few | . | TRBJ2-1 | TRBV15
TGTGCCAGCAGCCAACTAGGGGACGGAGAGACCCAGTACTTC | CASSQLGDGETQYF | . | . | TRBJ2-5 | TRBV12-3/TRBV12-4
TGTGCCAGCAGCCAGCCCACCTCCAGGGGCTCACCCCTCCACTTT | CASSQPTSRGSPLHF | . | . | TRBJ1-6 | TRBV4-2
TGTGCCACCAGCAGAGATCCAGGGAGCCGGGGAGCTTTCTTT | CATSRDPGSRGAFF | . | . | TRBJ1-1 | TRBV15
TGCGCCAGCAGCTTAGGAATAATCTCTCGCACAGATACGCAGTATTTT | CASSLGIISRTDTQYF | . | . | TRBJ2-3 | TRBV4-1
TGTGCCACCAGCGGAGAATCTACAGGATACAATGAGCAGTTCTTC | CATSGESTGYNEQFF | . | . | TRBJ2-1 | TRBV15
TGTGCCAGCAGCCGCGGGGTGGGAGATACGCAGTATTTT | CASSRGVGDTQYF | . | . | TRBJ2-3 | TRBV12-3/TRBV12-4
TGTGCCAGCAGTGAAGGGACGGGTTGTGTGCAGTATTTT | CASSEGTGCVQYF | . | . | TRBJ2-3 | TRBV6-1
TGTGCCAGCAGCAAGGCTAGCGGGTTCACAGATACGCAGTATTTT | CASSKASGFTDTQYF | . | TRBD2 | TRBJ2-3 | TRBV5-6
TGCAGTGCAGAGATTGGGCCTAATTCACCCCTCCACTTT | CSAEIGPNSPLHF | . | . | TRBJ1-6 | TRBV20-1
TGTGCCAGCAGTTTCAGCGGGGGGGCCCACGAGCAGTACTTC | CASSFSGGAHEQYF | . | TRBD2 | TRBJ2-7 | TRBV28
TGTGCCAGCAGCTTAGATGGGACACGGCGAGGCAATGAGCAGTTCTTC | CASSLDGTRRGNEQFF | . | . | TRBJ2-1 | TRBV7-2
TGTGCCAGCAGCACCGCTGGCGGGACGGATGACGAGCAGTTCTTC | CASSTAGGTDDEQFF | . | . | TRBJ2-1 | TRBV12-3/TRBV12-4
TGCAGTGCTAGAGACTGGACTAGCGGTAACACCGGGGAGCTGTTTTTT | CSARDWTSGNTGELFF | . | TRBD2 | TRBJ2-2 | TRBV20-1
TGTGCCACCAGTGACCTAGGAAATCGAGCGGGGGGGAAGCAGTTCTTC | CATSDLGNRAGGKQFF | . | TRBD2 | TRBJ2-1 | TRBV24-1
TGTGCCAGCAGTTACCGGGGACAGGATTCCTACAATGAGCAGTTCTTC | CASSYRGQDSYNEQFF | . | TRBD1 | TRBJ2-1 | TRBV6-2/TRBV6-3
TGTGCCAGCAGCCTCGCAGGGGCGGTGAACACTGAAGCTTTCTTT | CASSLAGAVNTEAFF | . | . | TRBJ1-1 | TRBV9
TGTGCCAGCAGCCAAGGCATACAGGGCTACGAGCAGTACTTC | CASSQGIQGYEQYF | . | . | TRBJ2-7 | TRBV4-2
TGTGCCAGCAGCTTAGATAGTCGGAAAGCCAAAAACATTCAGTACTTC | CASSLDSRKAKNIQYF | . | . | TRBJ2-4 | TRBV7-9
TGTGCCAGCATGAGGGGCACTGAAGCTTTCTTT | CASMRGTEAFF | few | . | TRBJ1-1 | TRBV25-1
TGCAGCTTCCGCGGACAGCCTAACACTGAAGCTTTCTTT | CSFRGQPNTEAFF | . | . | TRBJ1-1 | TRBV29-1
TGTGCCAGCAGTTTCGGATCCAGGGGTCGTGGCTACACCTTC | CASSFGSRGRGYTF | . | . | TRBJ1-2 | TRBV27
TGTGCCAGCAGCCAAGTCGAGGGACTAGCCAATGAGCAGTTCTTC | CASSQVEGLANEQFF | . | TRBD2 | TRBJ2-1 | TRBV4-2
TGCAGTGCTAGAGGGACAGGGATCTCCTACGAGCAGTACTTC | CSARGTGISYEQYF | . | TRBD1 | TRBJ2-7 | TRBV20-1
TGTGCCAGCAGGGAGGTGTTTGGGGCCAACGTCCTGACTTTC | CASREVFGANVLTF | . | . | TRBJ2-6 | TRBV6-6
TGCAGTGCTAGGACGGGGACAGGGAGACTCGAGCAGTACTTC | CSARTGTGRLEQYF | . | TRBD1 | TRBJ2-7 | TRBV20-1
TGTGCCAGCAGTGCGCCGGGACACGAACGGAATGAGCAGTTCTTC | CASSAPGHERNEQFF | few | . | TRBJ2-1 | TRBV12-3/TRBV12-4
TGTGCCAGCAGCCCCGGACTAGCATCCGGGGCCAACGTCCTGACTTTC | CASSPGLASGANVLTF | many | TRBD2 | TRBJ2-6 | TRBV7-3
TGTGCCAGCAGCTTATCTAGAACAGGGTGGTCTAATGAAAAACTGTTTTTT | CASSLSRTGWSNEKLFF | . | . | TRBJ1-4 | TRBV7-2